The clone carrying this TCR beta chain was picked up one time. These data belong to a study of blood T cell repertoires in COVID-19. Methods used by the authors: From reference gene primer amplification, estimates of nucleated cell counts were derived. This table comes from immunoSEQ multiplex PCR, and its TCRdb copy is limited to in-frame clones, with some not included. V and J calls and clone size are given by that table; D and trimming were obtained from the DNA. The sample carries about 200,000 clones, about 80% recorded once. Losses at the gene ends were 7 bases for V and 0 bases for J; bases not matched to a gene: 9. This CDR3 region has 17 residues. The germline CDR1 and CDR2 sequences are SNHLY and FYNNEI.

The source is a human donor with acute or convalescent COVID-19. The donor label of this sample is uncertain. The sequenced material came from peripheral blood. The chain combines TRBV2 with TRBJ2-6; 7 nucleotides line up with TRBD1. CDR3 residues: CASTGTVLFSGANVLTF. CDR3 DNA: TGTGCCAGCACCGGGACAGTCCTTTTCTCTGGGGCCAACGTCCTGACTTTC.